The T cell receptor beta chain under discussion was sequenced for a study of T cell responses to AZD1222 COVID-19 vaccine. Study details: Pooling covered second doses at about 4 or about 12 weeks.

CDR3 length equals 16 residues. CDR1 MDHEN and CDR2 SYDVKM come from the germline V gene. Trimming took 7 bases from V and 0 from J; bases not matched to a gene: 10. Concerning this clone: The antigen is not known.

TCRdb's table, derived via immunoSEQ multiplex PCR, lists solely in-frame clones and lacks some. The repertoire has roughly 120,000 clones, about 87% of them found once; the top ten carry 3.5% to 4.5%. Whole-study results and caveats: A mostly white British donor set with more females was recruited, and clonal diversity was possibly underestimated. The number of AZD1222 recipients seropositive at baseline was only five to seven.

This TCR was sampled from an adult in good health. The source was peripheral blood, collected on day 0 of AZD1222 vaccination. V is TRBV28 and J is TRBJ2-7; 9 bases are a match to TRBD2. CDR3 nucleotide sequence: TGTGCCAGCAATCCCCTCGGTAGCGGGAGCTCCTACGAGCAGTACTTC. This codes for CASNPLGSGSSYEQYF.